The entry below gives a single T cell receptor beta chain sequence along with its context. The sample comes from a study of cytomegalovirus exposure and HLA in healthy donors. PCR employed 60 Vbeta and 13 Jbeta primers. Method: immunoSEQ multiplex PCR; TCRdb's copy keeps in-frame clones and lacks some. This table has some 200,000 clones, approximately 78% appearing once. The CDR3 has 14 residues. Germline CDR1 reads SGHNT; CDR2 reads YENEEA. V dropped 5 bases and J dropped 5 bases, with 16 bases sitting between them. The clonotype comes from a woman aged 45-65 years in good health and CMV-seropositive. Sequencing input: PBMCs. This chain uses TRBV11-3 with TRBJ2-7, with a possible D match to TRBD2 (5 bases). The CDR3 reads CASSPTGLGHEQYF. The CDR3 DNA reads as TGTGCCAGCAGCCCAACTGGACTGGGCCACGAGCAGTACTTC.